These T cell receptor beta chains were read from a single sample in a study of blood T cell repertoires in COVID-19. The repertoire was sequenced with immunoSEQ multiplex PCR; TCRdb's copy has only in-frame clones and lacks some. The table lists approximately 170,000 clones, over 65% of them singletons. Sequences were obtained from PBMCs or T cells enriched from blood (not recorded which). The receptors were gathered from a woman aged 45 to 65 who had recovered from COVID-19. The CDR3 runs from the conserved cysteine through the conserved F or W. The D gene is left open where the match is weak. Expanded clones get a size class; other rows say once, few or many, or leave the size out.

J gene,clone size,V gene,D gene,CDR3 protein,CDR3 DNA
TRBJ1-5,NA,TRBV19,NA,CASRPRTDSSNQPQHF,TGTGCCAGTAGACCCAGGACTGATAGTAGCAATCAGCCCCAGCATTTT
TRBJ1-2,NA,TRBV28,NA,CASRRESGYTF,TGTGCCAGCAGGAGGGAGTCGGGCTACACCTTC
TRBJ1-2,NA,TRBV4-3,NA,CASSHLLGQKNYGYTF,TGCGCCAGCAGCCACCTCCTGGGGCAAAAGAACTATGGCTACACCTTC
TRBJ1-6,NA,TRBV6-5,NA,CASSYRVDSPLHF,TGTGCCAGCAGTTACCGGGTCGATTCACCCCTCCACTTT
TRBJ2-2,NA,TRBV7-2,TRBD1,CASSSKGQGAGGELFF,TGTGCCAGCAGCTCAAAGGGACAGGGGGCTGGCGGGGAGCTGTTTTTT
TRBJ1-2,few,TRBV14,TRBD1,CASSLGTALYGYTF,TGTGCCAGCAGCCTTGGGACAGCACTCTATGGCTACACCTTC
TRBJ1-5,NA,TRBV27,NA,CASSFLSNQPQHF,TGTGCCAGCAGTTTCCTTAGCAATCAGCCCCAGCATTTT
TRBJ2-1,NA,TRBV9,TRBD2,CASSVASGAGNEQFF,TGTGCCAGCAGCGTAGCTAGCGGGGCTGGAAATGAGCAGTTCTTC
TRBJ1-4,NA,TRBV27,NA,CASSPSFWEKLFF,TGTGCCAGCAGCCCCAGTTTCTGGGAAAAACTGTTTTTT
TRBJ1-2,NA,TRBV3-1/TRBV3-2,TRBD1,CASSPRGQGAIYTF,TGTGCCAGCAGCCCCCGGGGGCAGGGGGCCATCTACACCTTC
TRBJ1-5,NA,TRBV5-5,NA,CASSFIGGNNQPQHF,TGTGCCAGCAGCTTTATAGGAGGGAACAATCAGCCCCAGCATTTT
TRBJ1-6,NA,TRBV9,NA,CASSVGFSDSPLHF,TGTGCCAGCAGCGTAGGGTTTTCGGATTCACCCCTCCACTTT
TRBJ1-1,NA,TRBV14,NA,CASSQVPGGTEAFF,TGTGCCAGCAGCCAAGTACCGGGGGGGACTGAAGCTTTCTTT
TRBJ2-5,NA,TRBV7-2,TRBD2,CASSPPGRGETQYF,TGTGCCAGCAGCCCCCCCGGGAGGGGAGAGACCCAGTACTTC
TRBJ2-3,NA,TRBV5-4,TRBD1,CAIGQGEDTQYF,TGTGCCATTGGACAGGGAGAGGATACGCAGTATTTT
TRBJ1-4,NA,TRBV7-9,NA,CASSPQGTNEKLFF,TGTGCCAGCAGCCCTCAGGGGACTAATGAAAAACTGTTTTTT
TRBJ1-5,NA,TRBV4-1,NA,CASSQNRLNPQHF,TGCGCCAGCAGCCAGAACCGACTGAACCCCCAGCATTTT
TRBJ1-5,NA,TRBV21-1,NA,CASSKIRHPPGPQHF,TGTGCCAGCAGCAAAATCCGCCATCCACCAGGGCCCCAGCATTTT
TRBJ1-1,NA,TRBV19,NA,CASTYPGGETEAFF,TGTGCCAGTACCTATCCTGGGGGGGAAACTGAAGCTTTCTTT